This T cell receptor beta chain was sequenced for a study of beta chain features in type 1 diabetes. Study context: Summed over all samples, the examined sorted cells came to fewer than 120,000,000.

The trim removed 5 bases at V and 4 bases at J, leaving 5 bases unmatched. The germline gives CDR1 SEHNR, CDR2 FQNEAQ (reference sequence). The CDR3 consists of 14 residues. Reverse transcribing all isolated RNA meant expressed TCRB transcripts were sequenced. Clones were sequenced by immunoSEQ multiplex PCR, and TCRdb holds only the in-frame ones, with some missing. Here the sample spans 110,000 or so clones, 40% being singletons. The V call is TRBV7-9, the J call TRBJ2-7; 10 bases fit TRBD2. The material sequenced was stem cell memory CD4+ T cells from blood. This TCR was recovered from a woman aged 18-35 years in good health. The CDR3 here is CASSPSGRGYEQYF. CDR3 sequence (DNA): TGTGCCAGCAGCCCCAGCGGGAGGGGGTACGAGCAGTACTTC.